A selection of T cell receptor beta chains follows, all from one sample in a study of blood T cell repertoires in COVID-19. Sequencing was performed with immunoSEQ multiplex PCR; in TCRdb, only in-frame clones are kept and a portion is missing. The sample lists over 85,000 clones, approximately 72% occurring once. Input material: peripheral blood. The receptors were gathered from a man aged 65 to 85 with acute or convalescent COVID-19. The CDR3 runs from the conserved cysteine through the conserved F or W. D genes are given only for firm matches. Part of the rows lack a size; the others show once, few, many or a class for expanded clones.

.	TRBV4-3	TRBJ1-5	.	TGCGCCAGCAGCCAACACCCCGGGACAAACGGAGGTCAGCCCCAGCATTTT	CASSQHPGTNGGQPQHF
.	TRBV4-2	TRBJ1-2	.	TGTGCCAGCAGCCGAAGAGACAGATTGGATGGCTACACCTTC	CASSRRDRLDGYTF
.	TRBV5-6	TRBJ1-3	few	TGTGCCAGCAGCCTCGAGTCCTATGCAGGAAACACCATATATTTT	CASSLESYAGNTIYF
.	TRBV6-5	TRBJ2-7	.	TGTGCCAGCAGTTACAGTGCAGGCTCCTACGAGCAGTACTTC	CASSYSAGSYEQYF
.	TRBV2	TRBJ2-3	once	TGTGCCAGCAGTGGCCTAACGGGAACAGATACGCAGTATTTT	CASSGLTGTDTQYF
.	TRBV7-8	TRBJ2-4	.	TGTGCCAGCGGCTGGGCGGCGGGATTGGGGGACAAAAACATTCAGTACTTC	CASGWAAGLGDKNIQYF
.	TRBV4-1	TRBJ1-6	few	TGCGCCAGCAGCCAAGGTTCGCCCCTCCACTTT	CASSQGSPLHF
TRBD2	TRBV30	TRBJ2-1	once	TGTGCCTGGAGCTCGAGGACTAGCGGGAACCTCTACAATGAGCAGTTCTTC	CAWSSRTSGNLYNEQFF
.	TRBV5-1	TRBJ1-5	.	TGCGCCAGCAGCCGGAGTCAGCCCCAGCATTTT	CASSRSQPQHF
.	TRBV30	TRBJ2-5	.	TGTGCCTGGAGTGTACCTTCAGGGGCCGAGACCCAGTACTTC	CAWSVPSGAETQYF
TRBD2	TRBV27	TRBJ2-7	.	TGTGCCAGCAGTTCCACCGTAGCGGGATGGTACGAGCAGTACTTC	CASSSTVAGWYEQYF
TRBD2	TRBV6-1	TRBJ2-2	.	TGTGCCAGCAGTGAAACGAGAGCGGGAGGGCCGCGCGGGGAGCTGTTTTTT	CASSETRAGGPRGELFF
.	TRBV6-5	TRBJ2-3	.	TGTGCCACCACCCGCCGGGAAGATACGCAGTATTTT	CATTRREDTQYF
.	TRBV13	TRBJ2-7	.	TGTGCCAGCAGCCTCCGGCAGGGGCTCTACGAGCAGTACTTC	CASSLRQGLYEQYF
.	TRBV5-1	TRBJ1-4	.	TGCGCCAGCAGCTTGGTTGGGCTTACTAATGAAAAACTGTTTTTT	CASSLVGLTNEKLFF
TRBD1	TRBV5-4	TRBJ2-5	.	TGTGCCAGCAGCTTGACAGGGGGCGAGGAGACCCAGTACTTC	CASSLTGGEETQYF
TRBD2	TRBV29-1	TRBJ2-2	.	TGCAGCGTCCTTGGACTAGCGGGAGGGCCGAACACCGGGGAGCTGTTTTTT	CSVLGLAGGPNTGELFF
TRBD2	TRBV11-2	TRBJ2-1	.	TGTGCCAGCAGCTATCTAGCGGGGCACAATGAGCAGTTCTTC	CASSYLAGHNEQFF
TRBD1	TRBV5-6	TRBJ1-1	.	TGTGCCAGCAGCTGGGACAGTATGAACACTGAAGCTTTCTTT	CASSWDSMNTEAFF
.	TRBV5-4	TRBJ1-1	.	TGTGCCAGCAGCTTGGATTACAGGGAGGGTGAAGCTTTCTTT	CASSLDYREGEAFF
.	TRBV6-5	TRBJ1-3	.	TGTGCCAGCAGCCGAGACAGGTCCAGAGGAAACACCATATATTTT	CASSRDRSRGNTIYF
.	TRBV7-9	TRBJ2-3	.	TGTGCCAGCAGCTTAGGACCGGGGTACGGCACAGATACGCAGTATTTT	CASSLGPGYGTDTQYF
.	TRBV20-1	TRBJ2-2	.	TGCAGTGCTAGTGACCGAGCGAACACCGGGGAGCTGTTTTTT	CSASDRANTGELFF
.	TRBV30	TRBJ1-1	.	TGTGCCTGGAGGGAGGGGATACAGTGGGGTTCTCCCACTGAAGCTTTCTTT	CAWREGIQWGSPTEAFF
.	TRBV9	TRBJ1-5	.	TGTGCCAGCAGCGTAGAGGGCAGGGTGGGGCAGCCCCAGCATTTT	CASSVEGRVGQPQHF
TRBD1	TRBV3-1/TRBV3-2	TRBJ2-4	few	TGTGCCAGCAGCCATACAAGCCCTGGACAGGCTGACAAAAACATTCAGTACTTC	CASSHTSPGQADKNIQYF
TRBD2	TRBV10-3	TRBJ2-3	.	TGTGCCATCGCTAGCGGGAGTGATACGCAGTATTTT	CAIASGSDTQYF
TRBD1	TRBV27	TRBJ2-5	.	TGTGCCAGCTGTACCACAGGGGGCTGGAGAGAGACCCAGTACTTC	CASCTTGGWRETQYF
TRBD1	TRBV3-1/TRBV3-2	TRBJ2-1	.	TGTGCCAGCAGCCAGAACCGGGACAGGCCCTACAATGAGCAGTTCTTC	CASSQNRDRPYNEQFF
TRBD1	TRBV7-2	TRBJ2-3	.	TGTGCCAGCAGCTGGGGGGACAGGGCTACAGATACGCAGTATTTT	CASSWGDRATDTQYF
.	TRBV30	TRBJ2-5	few	TGTGCCTGGAGTCAACTAGCAGGCCTTATGGAAGAGACCCAGTACTTC	CAWSQLAGLMEETQYF
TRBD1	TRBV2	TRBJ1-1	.	TGTGCCAGCAGGCTACAGGGGTCGAACACTGAAGCTTTCTTT	CASRLQGSNTEAFF
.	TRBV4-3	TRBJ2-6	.	TGCGCCAGCAGCCCCACTGGAGTGGCTGGGGCCAACGTCCTGACTTTC	CASSPTGVAGANVLTF
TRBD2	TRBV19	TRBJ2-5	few	TGTGCCAGTAGTGAGGGACTAGCGGGGGCACAAGAGACCCAGTACTTC	CASSEGLAGAQETQYF
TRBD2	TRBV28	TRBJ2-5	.	TGTGCCAGCAGTTTCGGGACTAGCGGGGAAGAGACCCAGTACTTC	CASSFGTSGEETQYF
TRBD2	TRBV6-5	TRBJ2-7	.	TGTGCCAGTGAAGCGGGAGTCCCCTACGAGCAGTACTTC	CASEAGVPYEQYF
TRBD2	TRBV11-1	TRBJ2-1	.	TGTGCCAGCAGCTTACGAGCGGGAAGGGGCAATGAGCAGTTCTTC	CASSLRAGRGNEQFF
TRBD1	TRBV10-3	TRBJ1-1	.	TGTGCCACCAGAGGGACAGAGAGGGGTGAAGCTTTCTTT	CATRGTERGEAFF
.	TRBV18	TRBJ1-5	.	TGTGCCAGCTCACCCCAGGGCAATCAGCCCCAGCATTTT	CASSPQGNQPQHF
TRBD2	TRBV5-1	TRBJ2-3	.	TGCGCCAGCAGCTTTGGACTAGCGGTTACAGATACGCAGTATTTT	CASSFGLAVTDTQYF
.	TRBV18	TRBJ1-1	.	TGTGCCAGCTCGCTAGGACATGAAGCTTTCTTT	CASSLGHEAFF
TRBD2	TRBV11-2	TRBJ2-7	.	TGTGCCAGCAGCAAGGGACTAGCGGGAGCCTACGAGCAGTACTTC	CASSKGLAGAYEQYF
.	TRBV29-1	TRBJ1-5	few	TGCAGCGTTTGGGAGGGGAGCAATCAGCCCCAGCATTTT	CSVWEGSNQPQHF
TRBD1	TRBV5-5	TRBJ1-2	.	TGTGCCAGCAGCGCGGGCGACAGGGTTGGCGGCTACACCTTC	CASSAGDRVGGYTF
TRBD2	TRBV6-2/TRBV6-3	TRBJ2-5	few	TGTGCCAGCAGCTCCCTTAGCGGGATGGGATTCCAAGAGACCCAGTACTTC	CASSSLSGMGFQETQYF
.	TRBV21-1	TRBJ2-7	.	TGTGCCAGCAGCAAAGCCGACAGGGAGATGATCTCCTACGAGCAGTACTTC	CASSKADREMISYEQYF
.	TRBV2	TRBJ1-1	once	TGTGCCAGCAGCCTGACAGTGAACACTGAAGCTTTCTTT	CASSLTVNTEAFF
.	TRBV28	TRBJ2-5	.	TGTGCCAGCAGTTTTGGTGGGGGGACAGAAGAGACCCAGTACTTC	CASSFGGGTEETQYF
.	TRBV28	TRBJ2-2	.	TGTGCCAGCAGTTTATTCCTCGAGGGGGACGGGGTCGGGGAGCTGTTTTTT	CASSLFLEGDGVGELFF
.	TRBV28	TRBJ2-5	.	TGTGCCAGCAGCGAAGCCCGGGGAGGCGAGACCCAGTACTTC	CASSEARGGETQYF
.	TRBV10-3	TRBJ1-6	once	TGTGCCATCCCCCAGGTGGATTCCTATAATTCACCCCTCCACTTT	CAIPQVDSYNSPLHF
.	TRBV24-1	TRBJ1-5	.	TGTGCCACCAGTCCAGAAGGCAATCAGCCCCAGCATTTT	CATSPEGNQPQHF
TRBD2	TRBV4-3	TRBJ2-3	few	TGCGCCAGCAGCCAAGAAGAGGGACTAGCGGGAGCGGATACGCAGTATTTT	CASSQEEGLAGADTQYF
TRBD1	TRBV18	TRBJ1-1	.	TGTGCCAGCTCACCAAGTACAGGGGATACTGAAGCTTTCTTT	CASSPSTGDTEAFF
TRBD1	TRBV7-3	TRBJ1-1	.	TGTGCCAGCAGCTTCGACAGGGGGGGTGAAGCTTTCTTT	CASSFDRGGEAFF
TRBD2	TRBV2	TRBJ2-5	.	TGTGCCAGCACTTTAGCGGGAGCCCAAGAGACCCAGTACTTC	CASTLAGAQETQYF
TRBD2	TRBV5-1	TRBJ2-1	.	TGCGCCAGCAGCTTTGGCGGGAGGGGAAACAATGAGCAGTTCTTC	CASSFGGRGNNEQFF
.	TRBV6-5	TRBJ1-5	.	TGTGCCAGCAGTCTCTCTTGGGGAGGGGCTCAGCCCCAGCATTTT	CASSLSWGGAQPQHF
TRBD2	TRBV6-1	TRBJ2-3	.	TGTGCCAGCAGTGAATGGACTAGCGGCACAGATACGCAGTATTTT	CASSEWTSGTDTQYF